This paragraph covers one T cell receptor (beta chain) sequence. The repertoire was sequenced with immunoSEQ multiplex PCR; TCRdb's copy has only in-frame clones and lacks some. The table shows 100,000 to 150,000 clones, with roughly 84% occurring only once. V gave up 5 bases and J gave up 6 bases, with 17 bases separating them. The CDR3 consists of 14 residues. From germline, CDR1 is SGHAT and CDR2 FQNNGV. This sample stems from a study of control samples from healthy donors and cancer patients. The sample taken for sequencing was blood. This sequence was found in a man younger than 35 in good health. The chain is built from TRBV11-2 and TRBJ2-7, with TRBD1 as a possible D gene (7 bases). CDR3 nucleotide sequence: TGTGCCAGCAGCCTAGGAGGGGGCCTCCTCGAGCAGTACTTC. Translated: CASSLGGGLLEQYF.